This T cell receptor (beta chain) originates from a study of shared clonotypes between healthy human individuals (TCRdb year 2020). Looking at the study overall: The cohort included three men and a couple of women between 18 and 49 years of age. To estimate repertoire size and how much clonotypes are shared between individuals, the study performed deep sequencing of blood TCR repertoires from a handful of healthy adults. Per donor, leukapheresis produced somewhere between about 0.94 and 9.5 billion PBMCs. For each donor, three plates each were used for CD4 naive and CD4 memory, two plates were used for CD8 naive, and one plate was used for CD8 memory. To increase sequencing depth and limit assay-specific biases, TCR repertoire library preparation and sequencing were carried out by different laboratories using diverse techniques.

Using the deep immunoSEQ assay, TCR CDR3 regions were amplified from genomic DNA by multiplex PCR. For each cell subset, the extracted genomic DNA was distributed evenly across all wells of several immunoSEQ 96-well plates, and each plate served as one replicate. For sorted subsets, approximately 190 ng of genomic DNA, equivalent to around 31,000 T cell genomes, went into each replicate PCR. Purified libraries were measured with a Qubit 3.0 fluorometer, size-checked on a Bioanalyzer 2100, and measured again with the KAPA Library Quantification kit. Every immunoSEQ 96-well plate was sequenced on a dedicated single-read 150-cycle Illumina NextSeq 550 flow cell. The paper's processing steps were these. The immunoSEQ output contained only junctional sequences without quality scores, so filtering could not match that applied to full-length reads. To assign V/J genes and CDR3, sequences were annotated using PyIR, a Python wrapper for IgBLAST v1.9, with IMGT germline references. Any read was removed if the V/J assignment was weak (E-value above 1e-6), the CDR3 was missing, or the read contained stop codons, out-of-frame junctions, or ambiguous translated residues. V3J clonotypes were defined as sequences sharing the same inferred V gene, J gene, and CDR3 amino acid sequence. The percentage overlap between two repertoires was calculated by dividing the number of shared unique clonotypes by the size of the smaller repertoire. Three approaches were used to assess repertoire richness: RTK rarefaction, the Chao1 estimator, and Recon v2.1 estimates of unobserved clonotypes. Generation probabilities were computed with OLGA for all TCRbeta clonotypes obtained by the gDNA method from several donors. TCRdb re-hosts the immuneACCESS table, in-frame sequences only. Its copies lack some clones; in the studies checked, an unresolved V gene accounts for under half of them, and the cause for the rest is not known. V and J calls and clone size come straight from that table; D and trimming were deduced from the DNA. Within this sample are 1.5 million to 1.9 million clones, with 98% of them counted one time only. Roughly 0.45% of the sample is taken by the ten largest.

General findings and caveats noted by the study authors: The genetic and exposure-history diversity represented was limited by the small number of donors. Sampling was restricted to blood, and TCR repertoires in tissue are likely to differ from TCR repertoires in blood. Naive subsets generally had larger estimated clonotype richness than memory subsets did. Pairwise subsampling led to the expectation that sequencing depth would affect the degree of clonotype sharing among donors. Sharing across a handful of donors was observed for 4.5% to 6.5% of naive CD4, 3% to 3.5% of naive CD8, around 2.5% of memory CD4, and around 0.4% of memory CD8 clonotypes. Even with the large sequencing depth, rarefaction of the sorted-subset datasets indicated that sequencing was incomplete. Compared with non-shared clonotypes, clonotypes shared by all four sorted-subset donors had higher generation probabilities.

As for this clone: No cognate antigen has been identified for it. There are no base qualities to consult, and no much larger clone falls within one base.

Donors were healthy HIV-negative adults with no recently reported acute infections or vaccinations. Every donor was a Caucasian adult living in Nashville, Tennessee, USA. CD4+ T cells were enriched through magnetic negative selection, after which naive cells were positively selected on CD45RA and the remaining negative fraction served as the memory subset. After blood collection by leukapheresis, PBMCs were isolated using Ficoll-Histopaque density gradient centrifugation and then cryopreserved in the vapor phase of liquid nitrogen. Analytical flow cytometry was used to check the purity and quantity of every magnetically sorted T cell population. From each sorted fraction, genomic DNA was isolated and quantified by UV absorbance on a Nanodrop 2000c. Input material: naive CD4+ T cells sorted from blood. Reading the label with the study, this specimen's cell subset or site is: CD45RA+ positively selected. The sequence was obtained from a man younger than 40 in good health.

The DNA sequence is TGTGCCAGCAGCGTAGAGCTAGCAGATACGCAGTATTTT. Its product reads: CASSVELADTQYF. This receptor chain uses TRBV9 and TRBJ2-3, with the D gene not clear enough to name. V loses 0 bases of germline sequence and J loses 4 bases, and the interval between the two ends is 6 bases. From the cysteine through the phenylalanine, the CDR3 covers 13 amino acids. Of the read, only the CDR3 DNA is kept; its 39 bases are in frame from base 1. CDR1 and CDR2, looked up from the germline V gene, are SGDLS and YYNGEE.